The following is a TCR beta chain sequence with its context. This clonotype was recorded many times. Its antigen is still unknown. No much larger clonotype is one base removed from it; base qualities were not supplied. Hyperthyroidism was considered stable if no progression to ophthalmopathy occurred within 18 months of follow-up. Hyperthyroidism patients were newly diagnosed, with disease duration under 2 months, and aged 18 to 65 years. Patients with other autoimmune diseases, uncontrolled infections, pregnancy or lactation were excluded from the study. Clinical symptoms, serum thyroxine, TRAb, thyroid ultrasound and orbital computed tomography were used for diagnosis. Using Ficoll-Paque density gradient centrifugation, PBMCs were isolated from about 9.2 ml of fresh peripheral blood. Total RNA was extracted using Trizol reagent, and RNA quality was checked on an Agilent 2100 Bioanalyzer. For repertoire sequencing, TCR beta CDR3 regions were amplified from RNA transcripts. A first-round RT-PCR used HTBI primers with the Qiagen OneStep RT-PCR kit, followed by a second-round multiplex PCR, size selection and purification. The libraries underwent paired-end sequencing with 100 bp reads on an Illumina HiSeq2000. Per the original workflow: SOAPnuke was used to process the reads, throwing out any read that had adapters, had uncalled bases, had a mean Phred below 15, or lacked an exact constant-primer or identifier match. COPE v1.2.5 was used to merge the high-quality paired reads. Unique nucleotide sequences were defined as clonotypes and aligned to IMGT TRB V, D and J references using MiTCR v1.1. The analysis was limited to V-J combinations with a frequency above 0.0001, which together covered approximately 99% of the repertoires. For each V-J combination, a TCR clonal expansion and chaos score was defined as the ratio of F50 clonal expansion to chaos observed in the TCRdist matrix. Welch's t-statistics and random forest were used to reduce the features to about twelve V-J combinations, which were then used as input to a naive Bayes classifier. The Morisita-Horn index was used to measure how similar the thyroid and blood repertoires were. TCRdb reanalyzed the raw reads on its own, using fastp at Q25 for trimming and MiXCR for clone calling, and kept in-frame beta chains. Rows are combined by CDR3 protein, so each entry shows the most common genes and DNA. It is TCRdb's table, rather than the study itself, that gives the V and J calls and clone size. The sample records 620,000 or so distinct CDR3 sequences, around a fifth of which are singletons. The ten most abundant clones make up roughly 6.9% of the sample.

The data are from a study of Graves' ophthalmopathy and Graves' hyperthyroidism (dated by TCRdb to between 2018 and 2020). In the study overall: Peripheral blood was collected at initial diagnosis, before any treatment. The study used signatures of the TCR beta repertoire to tell Graves' ophthalmopathy apart from Graves' hyperthyroidism and to predict which patients would progress to ophthalmopathy. In total, some 140 blood samples were TCR-sequenced: 43 ophthalmopathy, roughly 77 hyperthyroidism and roughly 17 hyperthyroidism-to-ophthalmopathy patients. To explore V-J signatures distinguishing ophthalmopathy from hyperthyroidism, a discovery set of about a hundred patients (about 41 ophthalmopathy, over 55 stable hyperthyroidism) was enrolled. An independent validation cohort comprised under 20 hyperthyroidism patients and 15 to 17 patients who later progressed from hyperthyroidism to ophthalmopathy. In over 5 hyperthyroidism patients, the T-cell repertoire of thyroid tissue was compared with the T-cell repertoire of blood. After sampling, hyperthyroidism patients received methimazole starting at 30 mg daily, and ophthalmopathy patients received high-dose intravenous methylprednisolone. The approximately 100 discovery patients were divided at random into training and test sets in a 7:3 ratio.

Paper-wide results and their limitations: Ophthalmopathy was separated from stable hyperthyroidism by the 13-signature model with around 88% sensitivity and around 81% specificity in cross-validation and with 80%/75% in the test set. In validation, the model predicted ophthalmopathy progression with nearly 71% sensitivity and roughly 72% specificity; approximately 12 predicted patients were CT-confirmed with GO in a median of around 6 months. No statistical method was used to predetermine the sample size, and group allocation was not hidden from the investigators. Most expanded thyroid clonotypes with frequency above 0.001 were also detected in blood, suggesting blood repertoires may reflect the thyroid immune response.

V loses 1 base, J loses 10 bases, and the germline ends lie 22 bases apart. There are 15 amino acids in the CDR3, from cysteine to phenylalanine inclusive. Solely the CDR3 DNA is kept, with 45 bases framed from the first base. The germline V gene encodes CDR1 DFQATT and CDR2 SNEGSKA (reference sequence). The clonotype comes from a woman younger than 35 with stable Graves' hyperthyroidism. Some clones in this sample may be carry-over from other donors' samples. Donor details come from another sample of the same person, matched by shared clones. The sample comprised peripheral blood. The chain is made from TRBV20-1 and TRBJ1-2; D gene: possibly TRBD1, on 5 matching bases. The DNA sequence follows: TGCAGTGCTAGAGGATCGGCGGGGGGTGGAGTTCCCTACACCTTC. Protein translation: CSARGSAGGGVPYTF.